Shown below are 21 T cell receptor beta chains from a single sample sequenced in a study of CD8+ T cells in alopecia areata. cDNA reverse transcribed from extracted RNA served as the sequencing template. Here immunoSEQ multiplex PCR was the method, and the copy in TCRdb shows in-frame clones only, minus some. This sample carries 110,000 to 150,000 clones, around 60% of them seen once, and the ten largest clones take approximately 6.5%. The sequences come from CD4+ T cells sorted from blood, collected at week 0. Receptors originate from a human donor with alopecia areata.

The rearrangement joins TRBV29-1 to TRBJ1-2; 8 bases map to TRBD1. Trimming took 7 bases from V and 6 from J; bases not matched to a gene: 10. Germline V gene lookup returns CDR1 SQVTM and CDR2 ANQGSEA. CDR3 size: 13 residues. The DNA for the CDR3 is TGCAGCGCCTCCCCGGGACAGGCTAATGGCTACACCTTC. Its protein product is CSASPGQANGYTF. Supplemented by reference TRBV29-1 and TRBJ1-2, the full variable domain reads SAVISQKPSRDICQRGTSLTIQCQVDSQVTMMFWYRQQPGQSLTLIATANQGSEATYESGFVIDKFPISRPNLTFSTLTVSNMSPEDSSIYLCSASPGQANGYTFGSGTRLTVV.

This clone appeared a few times. V usage is TRBV29-1 and J usage is TRBJ1-2, with D possibly matching TRBD1 (5 bases). CDR3 size: 23 residues. The germline V and J ends were trimmed by 1 base and 5 bases, with 41 bases remaining between them. CDR1 SQVTM and CDR2 ANQGSEA come from the germline V gene. The CDR3 DNA follows: TGCAGCGTTGAAGGGAAGGGGTCTGGTCCCGGGAAAGACCCCATCCCATCTAGGTATGGCTACACCTTC. This gives the protein CSVEGKGSGPGKDPIPSRYGYTF.

The chain recombines TRBV6-5 with TRBJ2-3; the D call may be TRBD1 or TRBD2 (5 bases each). With 5 bases removed from V and 0 bases from J, the gap between germline ends came to 12 bases. CDR3 size: 15 residues. Germline CDR1 reads MNHEY; CDR2 reads SVGAGI. In DNA form, the CDR3 reads TGTGCCAGCAGTGCTCCGGGGCTAAGCACAGATACGCAGTATTTT. Translation: CASSAPGLSTDTQYF.

This clone appeared a few times. The J gene is TRBJ1-1, the V gene TRBV29-1; possible D gene TRBD1, 5 bases. CDR3 size: 12 residues. The germline gives CDR1 SQVTM, CDR2 ANQGSEA. The V gene lost 5 bases and the J gene lost 7 bases, with 14 bases spanning the gap. This CDR3 is CSVRAHGGEAFF. CDR3 DNA: TGCAGCGTTCGGGCCCACGGGGGTGAAGCTTTCTTT.

This clone was recorded only once. The chain employs TRBV30 and TRBJ1-2; D is unclear. V dropped 4 bases and J dropped 0 bases, with 9 bases sitting between them. Germline CDR1 and CDR2: GTSNPN and SVGIG (reference sequence). There are 13 residues in the CDR3. The CDR3 loop is CAWTLIANYGYTF. The CDR3 bases are TGTGCCTGGACTTTGATAGCTAACTATGGCTACACCTTC.

This clone came up a few times. The gene calls are TRBV4-3 and TRBJ1-6, with a possible D match to TRBD1 (5 bases). Germline CDR1 reads LGHNA; CDR2 reads YSLEER. V shed 0 bases and J shed 6 bases, with 12 bases lying between them. There are 16 residues in the CDR3. This CDR3 is CASSQDGGTGNSPLHF. CDR3 nucleotides: TGCGCCAGCAGCCAAGATGGCGGGACTGGTAATTCACCCCTCCACTTT.

The genes are TRBV23-1 and TRBJ1-2; D is uncertain. TRBV23-1 is noted as an ORF with a role that remains uncertain. V lost 10 bases to trimming and J lost 13 bases, with 16 bases between them. The CDR3 length is 10 residues. CDR3 residues: CATAWEGVTF. The CDR3 DNA reads as TGCGCCACCGCCTGGGAAGGTGTCACCTTC.

The chain is built from TRBV30 and TRBJ2-3; no clear D. V lost 6 bases to trimming and J lost 0 bases, with 7 bases between them. CDR1 is GTSNPN and CDR2 is SVGIG in the germline V gene (reference sequence). The CDR3 sequence is 12 residues long. This CDR3 reads CACLWSTDTQYF. The CDR3 DNA reads TGTGCCTGCCTTTGGAGCACAGATACGCAGTATTTT.

V gene TRBV5-1 combines with J gene TRBJ2-5; 9 bases align to TRBD2. Germline loops: CDR1 SGHRS, CDR2 YFSETQ. The CDR3 has 17 residues. V was pared by 1 base and J by 0 bases, with 7 bases of the junction left unmatched. Here the CDR3 reads CASSLKASGINQETQYF. The DNA for the CDR3 is TGCGCCAGCAGCTTGAAGGCTAGCGGGATAAACCAAGAGACCCAGTACTTC.

Remarks on this clone: Other nucleotide sequences in the sample specify the same CDR3. This chain joins TRBV30 and TRBJ1-5; D gene unclear. Germline assignment: CDR1 GTSNPN and CDR2 SVGIG (reference sequence). This CDR3 region has 13 residues. Trimming took off 0 bases at V and 2 bases at J, with 5 bases between the two ends. The DNA of the CDR3 is TGTGCCTGGAGTGTAGAGGGCAATCAGCCCCAGCATTTT. Its protein product is CAWSVEGNQPQHF.

V and J are TRBV29-1 and TRBJ2-7, with a tentative D call TRBD2 (5 bases). This CDR3 contains 11 residues. The germline gives CDR1 SQVTM, CDR2 ANQGSEA. Trimming removed 6 bases from V and 6 bases from J, with 12 bases in between. The CDR3 DNA sequence: TGCAGCGTCGGGGTAGGGCCCGAGCAGTACTTC. It yields the protein CSVGVGPEQYF.

The chain is built from TRBV28 and TRBJ2-5; 7 bases line up with TRBD1. This CDR3 comprises 15 residues. Germline V gives CDR1 MDHEN, CDR2 SYDVKM. V dropped 2 bases and J dropped 0; count of bases not matched to a gene: 3. The CDR3 DNA is TGTGCCAGCAGTTTACTGACAGGGAACCAAGAGACCCAGTACTTC. It is translated as CASSLLTGNQETQYF.

The chain has TRBV4-3 and TRBJ1-1; D unresolved. This CDR3 has 16 residues. The V end lost 3 bases, the J end lost 5 bases, and 19 bases lay between the germline ends. Germline CDR1 is LGHNA and CDR2 is YSLEER. The DNA of the CDR3 is TGCGCCAGCAGCCAGATCAGATCTACCGGGTGGACTGAAGCTTTCTTT. Encoded protein: CASSQIRSTGWTEAFF.

V gene TRBV7-2 combines with J gene TRBJ2-3; 12 bases fit TRBD1. Germline loops: CDR1 SGHTA, CDR2 FQGNSA. V lost 5 bases, J lost 6 bases, and 6 bases stayed unmatched. The CDR3 spans 15 residues. Here the CDR3 DNA reads TGTGCCAGCAGCCCAAGGGACAGGGGGCTGGATACGCAGTATTTT. Residues: CASSPRDRGLDTQYF.

V gene TRBV29-1 combines with J gene TRBJ2-1; D perhaps matches TRBD1 (7 bases). CDR1 SQVTM and CDR2 ANQGSEA come from the germline V gene. The V end lost 1 base, the J end lost 5 bases, and 12 bases lay between the germline ends. This CDR3 region has 14 residues. The CDR3 spells CSVEGGDSNNEQFF. CDR3 DNA sequence: TGCAGCGTTGAAGGGGGGGACAGCAACAATGAGCAGTTCTTC.

The chain links TRBV25-1 to TRBJ1-1; maybe TRBD1 (5 bases). V dropped 5 bases and J dropped 9 bases, with 10 bases sitting between them. This CDR3 is built from 11 residues. Germline V lookup: CDR1 MGHDK, CDR2 SYGVNS. CDR3 loop: CASSWGRQAFF. The CDR3 nucleotides read TGTGCCAGCAGTTGGGGACGGCAAGCTTTCTTT.

CDR3 sequence: CASSYPVVGGINEQYF. The CDR3 DNA follows: TGTGCCAGCAGTTACCCAGTGGTAGGAGGGATCAACGAGCAGTACTTC. The chain recombines TRBV6-6 with TRBJ2-7; D may be TRBD2 (6 bases). Trimming took 2 bases from V and 5 from J, leaving 19 bases between them. Germline values: CDR1 MNHNY, CDR2 SVGAGI (reference sequence). CDR3 length: 16 residues.

The chain recombines TRBV29-1 with TRBJ1-1, with a possible D match to TRBD1 (6 bases). The germline V gene encodes CDR1 SQVTM and CDR2 ANQGSEA. CDR3 length: 14 amino acids. Trimming removed 0 bases at V and 6 bases at J, with 14 bases between. The CDR3 nucleotides are TGCAGCGTTGAAGATACAGGGTCAGGCGCTGAAGCTTTCTTT. Translation: CSVEDTGSGAEAFF. Complete variable domain (other parts from reference TRBV29-1 and TRBJ1-1): SAVISQKPSRDICQRGTSLTIQCQVDSQVTMMFWYRQQPGQSLTLIATANQGSEATYESGFVIDKFPISRPNLTFSTLTVSNMSPEDSSIYLCSVEDTGSGAEAFFGQGTRLTVV.

The genes are TRBV5-1 and TRBJ2-5; the D gene is possibly TRBD2 (6 bases). V was pared by 1 base and J by 1 base, with 8 bases between. The CDR3 runs 14 residues. Germline values: CDR1 SGHRS, CDR2 YFSETQ. Here the CDR3 reads CASSLRDFQETQYF. CDR3 coding DNA: TGCGCCAGCAGCTTGCGGGACTTCCAAGAGACCCAGTACTTC.

This chain joins TRBV7-8 and TRBJ1-1, with 7 nucleotides matching TRBD1. Germline CDR1 reads SGHVS; CDR2 reads FQNEAQ. J lost 5 bases, V lost 4 bases, and 7 bases had no gene match. The CDR3 runs 14 residues. The CDR3 DNA reads as TGTGCCAGCAGCTCCTTACAGGGGAGGACTGAAGCTTTCTTT. Its translation is CASSSLQGRTEAFF.

V usage is TRBV6-1 and J usage is TRBJ1-2, with 7 bases identical to TRBD1. Germline assignment: CDR1 MNHNS and CDR2 SASEGT. The CDR3 contains 13 residues. V dropped 2 bases and J dropped 7; count of bases not matched to a gene: 4. The CDR3 coding sequence is TGTGCCAGCAGTGAAAAAGGGGGCAGTGGCTACACCTTC. Residues: CASSEKGGSGYTF.